These 4 T cell receptor beta chains share one sample of origin, sequenced in a study of T cells in Graves' hyperthyroidism and ophthalmopathy. RNA transcripts provided the source from which TCR beta CDR3 regions were amplified. TCR CDR3 underwent first-round RT-PCR with the HTBI primer set. TCRdb re-called the multiplex PCR reads through MiXCR, storing one row per CDR3 protein. The sample records roughly 520,000 distinct CDR3 sequences, around 24% being singletons. Material for sequencing was blood. These receptors originate from a woman aged 30 to 39 with Graves' ophthalmopathy.

The sample holds many counts of this clonotype. CDR3 protein: CASSQEWSVRSSGANVLTF. The CDR3 DNA reads as TGTGCCAGCAGCCAAGAATGGAGTGTTAGAAGCTCTGGGGCCAACGTCCTGACTTTC. The V and J genes are TRBV14 and TRBJ2-6, with unresolved D. V gave up 0 bases and J gave up 0 bases, with 15 bases separating them. The CDR3 runs 19 residues. CDR1 SGHDN and CDR2 FVKESK come from the germline V gene.

This clonotype occurred many times. This chain links TRBV29-1 with TRBJ2-5, with 10 bases that match TRBD1. This CDR3 region has 13 residues. V was clipped by 4 bases and J by 5 bases; unmatched bases: 4. Germline-derived CDR1 and CDR2 are SQVTM and ANQGSEA. The chain's CDR3 is CSVAGTGEETQYF. The CDR3 DNA follows: TGCAGCGTTGCTGGGACAGGGGAGGAGACCCAGTACTTC.

The sample holds many counts of this clonotype. J is TRBJ1-2 and V is TRBV28, with 7 positions matching TRBD1. The CDR3 length is 14 residues. Germline V lookup: CDR1 MDHEN, CDR2 SYDVKM. Trimming cost V 5 bases and J 4 bases; bases outside gene matches: 7. The CDR3 region is CASSLDRDSYGYTF. In DNA, the CDR3 is TGTGCCAGCAGTCTCGACCGGGACAGCTATGGCTACACCTTC.

This chain links TRBV4-1 with TRBJ2-7; D is tentatively TRBD1 or TRBD2 (6 bases each). Trimming removed 4 bases from V and 3 bases from J, with 13 bases in between. Germline V gene data show CDR1 as MGHRA and CDR2 as YSYEKL. The CDR3 loop spans 14 amino acids. The CDR3 DNA reads as TGCGCCAGCAGCCGAGACCGGGGGCTCTACGAGCAGTACTTC. Translation: CASSRDRGLYEQYF.